This T cell receptor beta chain was captured by sequencing in a study of metastatic and nonmetastatic thyroid tumors (dated by TCRdb to 2019 to 2021). For the wider study: Repertoires from peripheral blood and from tumor or nodule tissue samples of malignant and benign thyroid patients were compared.

Library preparation used PCR. The instrument given in TCRdb is Illumina HiSeq 4000. High-throughput sequencing was used to profile the CDR3 region of the TCR beta-chain in every patient. For the original study's pipeline: Drawing on CDR3 differences between clinicopathological groups, the researchers built a classifier meant to tell apart patients with distant-metastatic papillary thyroid cancer. The Shannon index was used to measure repertoire diversity, and the Morisita-Horn index was used to measure how similar tumor and blood repertoires were. TCRdb reran the public reads through fastp at Q25 and MiXCR, keeping productive beta chains. Clone size and V and J calls follow TCRdb, not the original study. The sample table holds approximately 19,000 clones, of which around a third were seen once. Of the sample, about 9.1% falls within the top ten clones. Before undergoing thyroid surgery, none of the patients had been given any kind of treatment. Patient clinical samples collected from about 2012 to 2019 were retrospectively analysed using T-cell receptor beta sequencing.

What the authors observed across the whole study: In both blood and tumor samples, malignant tumors were reported to have significantly higher TCR beta diversity than benign nodules.

The CDR3, cysteine through phenylalanine, is 18 amino acids long. CDR3 DNA is the only sequence kept; it has 54 bases, read in frame from the first base. V was cut back by 7 bases and J by 1 base, leaving a gap of 25 bases between them. This clone occurred many times. There is no known antigen for this receptor. The record has no base qualities; no much larger clone is one base away. Other nucleotide sequences from this sample produce the same CDR3. The specimen was tumor tissue. The TCR originated in a male donor with papillary thyroid cancer or a benign thyroid nodule (not recorded which). Some clones in this sample may be carry-over from other donors' samples. The V and J genes are TRBV12-3 or TRBV12-4 and TRBJ1-2, with the D gene call left open. CDR3 sequence: CASTTLEATTRNNYGYTF. The DNA sequence is as follows: TGTGCCAGCACTACCTTAGAGGCTACAACAAGGAATAACTATGGCTACACCTTC.